The rows below give T cell receptor beta chains drawn from one sample of a study of blood T cell repertoires in COVID-19. The data were produced by immunoSEQ multiplex PCR, yet TCRdb's version contains in-frame clones alone and is incomplete. This sample yields more than 200,000 clones, of which 70% to 90% are seen a single time; around 7% belongs to the top ten. The sequenced sample was PBMCs or T cells enriched from blood (not recorded which). The receptors shown here come from a woman in her 40s with acute COVID-19. Each CDR3 is given with its conserved first and last residue. The D gene is left open where the match is weak. Clone size appears in some rows only: once, few, many, or a class for an expanded clone.

j_call | cdr3_length | clone_size | v_call | d_call | cdr3_aa | cdr3_nt
TRBJ1-1 | 13 | few | TRBV2 | TRBD1 | CASSDREVAEAFF | TGTGCCAGCAGCGACAGGGAAGTGGCTGAAGCTTTCTTT
TRBJ2-7 | 15 | . | TRBV7-7 | . | CASSLSQGSSYEQYF | TGTGCTAGCAGCCTATCACAGGGAAGCTCCTACGAGCAGTACTTC
TRBJ2-1 | 14 | once | TRBV29-1 | TRBD1 | CSVPGDRVYNEQFF | TGCAGCGTCCCAGGGGACAGGGTCTACAATGAGCAGTTCTTC
TRBJ2-3 | 16 | . | TRBV4-2 | . | CASSQGIAESTDTQYF | TGTGCCAGCAGCCAAGGTATAGCGGAAAGCACAGATACGCAGTATTTT
TRBJ2-1 | 14 | . | TRBV6-2/TRBV6-3 | TRBD2 | CASSDGLAGFSQFF | TGTGCCAGCAGTGACGGACTAGCGGGGTTCTCGCAGTTCTTC
TRBJ2-7 | 16 | once | TRBV18 | TRBD2 | CASSSRTSWSSYEQYF | TGTGCCAGCTCATCCAGGACTAGCTGGAGCTCCTACGAGCAGTACTTC
TRBJ2-2 | 14 | few | TRBV7-9 | . | CASSLRSGAGELFF | TGTGCCAGCAGCTTAAGGTCAGGGGCCGGGGAGCTGTTTTTT
TRBJ1-2 | 13 | . | TRBV29-1 | . | CSVLGKGGESYTF | TGCAGCGTTCTAGGGAAGGGAGGGGAGAGCTACACCTTC
TRBJ2-7 | 11 | . | TRBV2 | . | CAQGSSYEQYF | TGTGCCCAGGGGTCCTCCTACGAGCAGTACTTC
TRBJ1-2 | 13 | once | TRBV29-1 | TRBD1 | CSVRQGINYGYTF | TGCAGCGTCAGACAGGGTATTAACTATGGCTACACCTTC
TRBJ2-5 | 14 | . | TRBV11-2 | . | CASSFNRFQETQYF | TGTGCCAGCAGCTTTAACAGGTTCCAAGAGACCCAGTACTTC
TRBJ1-6 | 13 | . | TRBV28 | . | CATDEGRNSPLHF | TGTGCCACCGATGAGGGCCGTAATTCACCCCTCCACTTT
TRBJ1-4 | 14 | . | TRBV6-1 | . | CASSEGRAPEELFF | TGTGCCAGCAGTGAAGGCAGGGCCCCAGAAGAGCTGTTTTTT
TRBJ1-5 | 16 | . | TRBV28 | TRBD1 | CASSLLPGTGGQPQHF | TGTGCCAGCAGTTTACTCCCGGGCACAGGGGGTCAGCCCCAGCATTTT
TRBJ2-1 | 13 | few | TRBV19 | . | CASSPLVFREQFF | TGTGCCAGTAGCCCCCTAGTTTTTCGTGAGCAGTTCTTC
TRBJ2-2 | 15 | . | TRBV4-1 | TRBD1 | CASSQGTANTGELFF | TGCGCCAGCAGCCAGGGGACAGCGAACACCGGGGAGCTGTTTTTT
TRBJ1-5 | 18 | . | TRBV21-1 | . | CASTQTGFRLNSNQPQHF | TGTGCCAGCACACAGACAGGCTTTCGCCTGAATAGCAATCAGCCCCAGCATTTT
TRBJ1-1 | 15 | few | TRBV18 | TRBD1 | CASSPPSGGRTEAFF | TGTGCCAGCTCACCACCGTCAGGGGGTAGAACTGAAGCTTTCTTT
TRBJ2-2 | 15 | . | TRBV5-4 | TRBD2 | CASSSGRANTGELFF | TGTGCCAGCAGCTCGGGGAGGGCGAACACCGGGGAGCTGTTTTTT
TRBJ1-4 | 15 | . | TRBV2 | TRBD1 | CASSEDRAAREKLFF | TGTGCCAGCAGTGAGGACAGGGCAGCTCGGGAAAAACTGTTTTTT
TRBJ1-4 | 15 | . | TRBV7-2 | . | CASSLVAGTNEKLFF | TGTGCCAGCAGCTTAGTTGCCGGTACTAATGAAAAACTGTTTTTT
TRBJ1-5 | 16 | . | TRBV27 | TRBD1 | CASKSGNRGYNQPQHF | TGTGCCAGCAAATCGGGGAACAGGGGGTACAATCAGCCCCAGCATTTT
TRBJ2-7 | 15 | . | TRBV7-2 | TRBD2 | CASSLELAGGYEQYF | TGTGCCAGCAGCTTAGAACTAGCGGGAGGCTACGAGCAGTACTTC
TRBJ1-1 | 16 | . | TRBV19 | . | CASSITRVRGHPEAFF | TGTGCCAGTAGTATCACCAGGGTAAGGGGTCACCCTGAAGCTTTCTTT
TRBJ2-7 | 14 | . | TRBV7-2 | . | CASSPDRQAYEQYF | TGTGCCAGCAGCCCAGACAGACAGGCCTACGAGCAGTACTTC
TRBJ2-7 | 14 | . | TRBV15 | TRBD2 | CATSRTSGSYEQYF | TGTGCCACCAGCCGGACTAGCGGATCCTACGAGCAGTACTTC